This entry lists 4 T cell receptor beta chains sequenced from one sample in a study of cytomegalovirus exposure and HLA in healthy donors. It was with 60 Vbeta and 13 Jbeta primers that the PCR ran. Method: immunoSEQ multiplex PCR; TCRdb's copy keeps in-frame clones and lacks some. The sample contains some 190,000 clones, 86% of which appear only once. The sequenced sample consisted of PBMCs. The receptor source for this set is a woman under 40 in good health and CMV-seronegative.

The chain uses TRBV11-3 and TRBJ2-7, with 11 nucleotides matching TRBD1. The CDR3 has 15 residues. Germline V gene lookup returns CDR1 SGHNT and CDR2 YENEEA. V shed 3 bases and J 0 bases; nucleotides not matched to a gene: 1. The DNA for the CDR3 is TGTGCCAGCAGCTTGGGGACAGGGGGCTCCTACGAGCAGTACTTC. This translates into CASSLGTGGSYEQYF.

This chain connects TRBV29-1 to TRBJ2-1, with a weak D call TRBD2 (6 bases). The germline V gene has CDR1 SQVTM and CDR2 ANQGSEA. V dropped 3 bases and J dropped 8 bases, with 8 bases sitting between them. CDR3 size: 11 residues. DNA of the CDR3: TGCAGCGTTGACCCGGGGGATGAGCAGTTCTTC. It encodes CSVDPGDEQFF.

The V call is TRBV2, the J call TRBJ2-5, with 10 bases lining up with TRBD1. Germline CDR1 SNHLY, CDR2 FYNNEI. V was clipped by 9 bases and J by 5 bases; unmatched bases: 9. This CDR3 region has 14 residues. CDR3: CASSRDRGFETQYF. CDR3 nucleotide sequence: TGTGCCAGTAGCCGGGACAGGGGTTTTGAGACCCAGTACTTC.

V usage is TRBV9 and J usage is TRBJ2-3, with TRBD1 as a possible D gene (5 bases). The V end was cut by 0 bases, the J end by 0 bases, with 11 bases between. CDR1 is SGDLS, CDR2 YYNGEE, per germline. The CDR3 is made up of 16 amino acids. The chain's CDR3 is CASSVALQGSTDTQYF. CDR3 DNA sequence: TGTGCCAGCAGCGTAGCCCTCCAGGGTAGCACAGATACGCAGTATTTT.